The 27 T cell receptor beta chains below all came from one sample that was sequenced in a study of T-cell memory formation after mild COVID-19. TCRdb reprocessed the 5' RACE reads with MiXCR, giving one entry per CDR3 protein. The table shows roughly 610,000 distinct CDR3 sequences, with roughly 17% occurring only once. Sequencing was carried out using PBMCs or a T cell subset sorted from them (not recorded which). The source is an adult woman who had mild COVID-19 (a few samples of this study predate the infection). Cell type and time point are not known.

There are a few counts of this clonotype. The V gene is TRBV5-1, the J gene TRBJ2-7; D possibly corresponds to TRBD1 (6 bases). The CDR3 length is 15 residues. V was trimmed by 4 bases and J by 2 bases, leaving 16 bases between them. Germline CDR1 is SGHRS and CDR2 is YFSETQ. The CDR3 here is CASSDEGVRAYEQYF. CDR3 coding DNA: TGCGCCAGCAGCGACGAGGGGGTGCGAGCCTACGAGCAGTACTTC. Full variable domain (rest looked up from reference TRBV5-1 and TRBJ2-7): KAGVTQTPRYLIKTRGQQVTLSCSPISGHRSVSWYQQTPGQGLQFLFEYFSETQRNKGNFPGRFSGRQFSNSRSEMNVSTLELGDSALYLCASSDEGVRAYEQYFGPGTRLTVT.

Ten or more counts support this clonotype. The chain links TRBV4-3 to TRBJ2-3, with TRBD2 matching 8 bases. CDR3 length: 18 amino acids. V shed 0 bases and J 5 bases; nucleotides not matched to a gene: 13. The germline V gene encodes CDR1 LGHNA and CDR2 YSLEER. The CDR3 nucleotides are TGCGCCAGCAGCCAAGATGGCCAAGTTGCGGGAGGAAGAGATACGCAGTATTTT. It specifies CASSQDGQVAGGRDTQYF.

This chain links TRBV27 with TRBJ2-6; D not resolved. CDR3 length: 17 residues. Trimming shortened V by 3 bases and J by 0 bases, and 12 bases separated the two germline ends. Germline lookup yields CDR1 MNHEY and CDR2 SMNVEV (reference sequence). The CDR3 DNA follows: TGTGCCAGCAGTTTGACGGGTCCCCTCTCTGGGGCCAACGTCCTGACTTTC. This translates into CASSLTGPLSGANVLTF.

The rearrangement uses TRBV5-1 and TRBJ1-1; perhaps TRBD1 as D (6 bases). The CDR3 is 15 amino acids. Germline CDR1 SGHRS, CDR2 YFSETQ. V was shortened by 0 bases and J by 4 bases, with 13 bases between the two germline ends. The CDR3 spells CASSLVPTGTTEAFF. For the CDR3, the DNA is TGCGCCAGCAGCTTGGTCCCAACAGGGACCACTGAAGCTTTCTTT.

This rearrangement joins TRBV24-1 to TRBJ2-7, with unresolved D. Germline CDR1 KGHDR, CDR2 SFDVKD. Trimming left V 9 bases short and J 3 bases short, with 11 bases between. The CDR3 length is 12 residues. The CDR3 is CATGPSDYEQYF. As DNA, the CDR3 is TGTGCCACCGGGCCCTCCGACTACGAGCAGTACTTC.

This clonotype has more than one count but fewer than ten. This chain joins TRBV7-9 and TRBJ2-6; TRBD1 agrees at 10 bases. The CDR3 consists of 18 residues. V lost 5 bases, J lost 4 bases, and 11 bases stayed unmatched. CDR1 is SEHNR, CDR2 FQNEAQ, per germline (reference sequence). The chain's CDR3 is CASSPGDRGLDGANVLTF. The CDR3 DNA reads TGTGCCAGCAGCCCGGGGGACAGGGGTTTGGACGGGGCCAACGTCCTGACTTTC.

The CDR3 region has the DNA TGTGCCAGCAGCTTAAAGGGGGGACAGCTTAATTCACCCCTCCACTTT. This encodes CASSLKGGQLNSPLHF. The gene calls are TRBV7-2 and TRBJ1-6; the match to TRBD1 covers 7 bases. Germline-derived CDR1 and CDR2 are SGHTA and FQGNSA. The CDR3 covers 16 residues. The ends lost 2 bases at V and 6 bases at J; junction bases unmatched: 7.

This clonotype was seen more than once but under ten times. The chain is built from TRBV20-1 and TRBJ2-1; D perhaps matches TRBD1 (6 bases). Trimming cost V 1 base and J 6 bases, with 13 bases left between them. CDR1 and CDR2 from the germline V gene are DFQATT and SNEGSKA (reference sequence). The CDR3 consists of 14 residues. CDR3 nucleotide sequence: TGCAGTGCTAGAGCGAGGTCAGGGGCCAATGAGCAGTTCTTC. Translation: CSARARSGANEQFF.

The rearrangement uses TRBV27 and TRBJ1-2; D gene uncertain. Looked up from germline, CDR1 is MNHEY and CDR2 is SMNVEV (reference sequence). Trimming removed 5 bases from V and 4 bases from J, with 11 bases in between. This CDR3 region has 13 residues. The CDR3, as DNA: TGTGCCAGCAGTGTCGGACGGGCCTATGGCTACACCTTC. Its translation: CASSVGRAYGYTF.

This clonotype was seen more than once but under ten times. The chain is built from TRBV6-5 and TRBJ1-4; a weak D match, TRBD1 (6 bases). The CDR3 covers 15 residues. V was trimmed by 5 bases and J by 7 bases, leaving 17 bases between them. Germline CDR1 is MNHEY and CDR2 is SVGAGI. The CDR3 region is CASSVDRLKGEKLFF. The CDR3 DNA reads as TGTGCCAGCAGTGTAGACAGGTTAAAGGGTGAAAAACTGTTTTTT.

A few counts support this clonotype. This rearrangement joins TRBV7-6 to TRBJ2-1; 8 positions agree with TRBD2. Unmatched junction bases numbered 4, after V lost 2 bases and J lost 7 bases. The germline CDR1 and CDR2 sequences are SGHVS and FNYEAQ. CDR3 size: 14 residues. CDR3 sequence (DNA): TGTGCCAGCAGCTTACCGGGGGGGCTGAATGAGCAGTTCTTC. Its protein product is CASSLPGGLNEQFF.

The J gene is TRBJ1-4, the V gene TRBV7-6; 12 nucleotides agree with TRBD1. The CDR3 extends over 14 amino acids. V lost 5 bases to trimming and J lost 9 bases; unmatched junction nucleotides: 4. Per the germline V gene, CDR1 is SGHVS and CDR2 is FNYEAQ. The DNA of the CDR3 is TGTGCCAGCAGCGGGACAGGGGGCGGACAAAAACTGTTTTTT. Amino acids: CASSGTGGGQKLFF.

This clonotype was detected only a few times. This chain joins TRBV6-5 and TRBJ2-5; perhaps TRBD2 as D (6 bases). Between the trimmed V and J ends, which lost 6 bases and 3 bases, there was a span of 26 bases. The CDR3 runs to 18 residues. Germline V gene data show CDR1 as MNHEY and CDR2 as SVGAGI. The CDR3 here is CASSHLDRDLARKETQYF. Here the CDR3 DNA reads TGTGCCAGCAGCCACCTTGATCGGGACCTAGCGCGGAAAGAGACCCAGTACTTC.

J is TRBJ2-1 and V is TRBV20-1; 8 bases are a match to TRBD2. The junction had 12 bases not matched to a gene; V was cut back by 3 bases and J by 5 bases. This CDR3 has 16 residues. The germline CDR1 and CDR2 sequences are DFQATT and SNEGSKA (reference sequence). CDR3 bases: TGCAGTGCTAGGCCTAGGACTAGCAGAACTAACAATGAGCAGTTCTTC. Translating it yields CSARPRTSRTNNEQFF.

This clonotype was counted only a few times. This sequence joins TRBV30 and TRBJ2-3, with unresolved D. This CDR3 has 14 amino acids. V was trimmed by 0 bases and J by 2 bases, leaving 9 bases between them. CDR1 and CDR2 (germline): GTSNPN, SVGIG (reference sequence). The CDR3 sequence is CAWSVGVLTDTQYF. The CDR3 nucleotides are TGTGCCTGGAGTGTTGGAGTACTCACAGATACGCAGTATTTT.

This clonotype appeared a few times. The rearrangement links TRBV2 to TRBJ2-4; perhaps TRBD2 as D (5 bases). CDR1 and CDR2 (germline): SNHLY, FYNNEI. Trimming pared 6 bases from V and 2 bases from J, leaving 8 bases between. The CDR3 is 13 residues long. CDR3 protein: CASRLGPKNIQYF. CDR3 nucleotide sequence: TGTGCCAGCAGACTAGGGCCCAAAAACATTCAGTACTTC.

The chain has TRBV23-1 and TRBJ1-6; no definite D call. TRBV23-1 is reported as an ORF; its role is uncertain. The length of the CDR3 is 15 residues. Deletions cut 7 bases from V and 10 bases from J, with 20 bases between. The CDR3 loop is CASMISEEITSPLHF. Written as DNA, the CDR3 is TGCGCCAGCATGATATCTGAGGAGATAACGTCACCCCTCCACTTT.

This clonotype was seen only a few times. The chain recombines TRBV12-3 or TRBV12-4 with TRBJ2-7, with 14 positions matching TRBD2. Trimming took 4 bases from V and 2 from J; bases not matched to a gene: 4. The CDR3 is 16 amino acids. CDR3 in amino acids: CASSYEGLAGAYEQYF. In DNA, the CDR3 is TGTGCCAGCAGTTACGAGGGACTAGCGGGAGCCTACGAGCAGTACTTC.

V usage is TRBV30 and J usage is TRBJ2-5, with a possible D match to TRBD2 (5 bases). Trimming pared 0 bases from V and 5 bases from J, leaving 19 bases between. The CDR3 runs 16 residues. Germline V gene lookup returns CDR1 GTSNPN and CDR2 SVGIG (reference sequence). Here the CDR3 DNA reads TGTGCCTGGAGTGTTGCGGGCTTGACGGCCCCCGAGACCCAGTACTTC. Translated, it gives CAWSVAGLTAPETQYF.

The gene calls are TRBV6-5 and TRBJ2-1; 9 bases are a match to TRBD1. This CDR3 spans 16 amino acids. The germline V gene encodes CDR1 MNHEY and CDR2 SVGAGI. Unmatched junction bases numbered 9, after V lost 6 bases and J lost 3 bases. The CDR3 nucleotides read TGTGCCAGCAGCTTAAAGTCGGGACAGGGCTACAATGAGCAGTTCTTC. Protein sequence: CASSLKSGQGYNEQFF.

This clonotype was counted at least ten times. One junction end disagrees with the germline gene, perhaps due to a read error. The V and J genes are TRBV7-9 and TRBJ2-7; 8 bases map to TRBD2. Germline CDR1 is SEHNR and CDR2 is FQNEAQ (reference sequence). This CDR3 is 12 amino acids long. This CDR3 is CASSEIAGRFDF. For the CDR3, the DNA is TGTGCCAGCAGCGAAATAGCGGGACGGTTTGACTTC.

The gene calls are TRBV24-1 and TRBJ2-3, with 9 bases lining up with TRBD1. The J segment lost 2 bases and the V segment lost 3 bases, leaving 8 bases of the junction unmatched. CDR3 size: 17 residues. CDR1 is KGHDR and CDR2 is SFDVKD in the germline V gene. CDR3 amino acids: CATSDPPGTGYTDTQYF. The CDR3 coding sequence is TGTGCCACCAGTGATCCCCCCGGGACAGGGTACACAGATACGCAGTATTTT.

This clonotype has more than one count but fewer than ten. The chain recombines TRBV9 with TRBJ1-6, with D perhaps matching TRBD1 (6 bases). V lost 0 bases and J lost 6, with 10 bases in between. CDR1 and CDR2 from the germline V gene are SGDLS and YYNGEE. The CDR3 is 15 residues long. The CDR3 loop reads CASSVVEGGNSPLHF. CDR3 DNA sequence: TGTGCCAGCAGCGTAGTGGAGGGGGGTAATTCACCCCTCCACTTT.

This clonotype was detected many times. This chain joins TRBV6-1 and TRBJ1-6; TRBD1 agrees at 7 bases. After removal of 5 bases from V and 10 bases from J, the junction contained 2 bases not matched to a gene. Germline-derived CDR1 and CDR2 are MNHNS and SASEGT. CDR3 length: 12 amino acids. DNA of the CDR3: TGTGCCAGCAGTTTACAGGGGTCACCCCTCCACTTT. Amino acids: CASSLQGSPLHF.

The sample holds one count of this clonotype. This chain connects TRBV2 to TRBJ2-5, with TRBD1 identical over 10 bases. Germline CDR1 is SNHLY and CDR2 is FYNNEI. With 5 bases clipped from V and 1 base from J, the junction kept 4 bases outside the gene matches. The CDR3 runs to 15 residues. The CDR3 protein is CASSLDRGSQETQYF. DNA for the CDR3: TGTGCCAGCAGTCTGGACAGGGGGTCCCAAGAGACCCAGTACTTC. Drawing the rest from reference TRBV2 and TRBJ2-5, the complete variable domain is EPEVTQTPSHQVTQMGQEVILRCVPISNHLYFYWYRQILGQKVEFLVSFYNNEISEKSEIFDDQFSVERPDGSNFTLKIRSTKLEDSAMYFCASSLDRGSQETQYFGPGTRLLVL.

The V call is TRBV27, the J call TRBJ2-7; tentative D call: TRBD2 (7 bases). The V and J ends lost 6 bases and 3 bases respectively, with 15 bases between them. The CDR3 has 14 amino acids. The germline V gene has CDR1 MNHEY and CDR2 SMNVEV (reference sequence). The CDR3 region has the DNA TGTGCCAGCAGCCCTGTAGGGGGGGGCTACGAGCAGTACTTC. It yields the protein CASSPVGGGYEQYF.

The chain employs TRBV5-1 and TRBJ2-1; D may be TRBD1 (6 bases). This CDR3 is 14 amino acids long. The V end was cut by 0 bases, the J end by 9 bases, with 13 bases between. Germline V CDR1 and CDR2: SGHRS, YFSETQ. CDR3 amino acids: CASSLDGRGIEQFF. The CDR3 DNA follows: TGCGCCAGCAGCTTGGATGGCAGGGGCATTGAGCAGTTCTTC.